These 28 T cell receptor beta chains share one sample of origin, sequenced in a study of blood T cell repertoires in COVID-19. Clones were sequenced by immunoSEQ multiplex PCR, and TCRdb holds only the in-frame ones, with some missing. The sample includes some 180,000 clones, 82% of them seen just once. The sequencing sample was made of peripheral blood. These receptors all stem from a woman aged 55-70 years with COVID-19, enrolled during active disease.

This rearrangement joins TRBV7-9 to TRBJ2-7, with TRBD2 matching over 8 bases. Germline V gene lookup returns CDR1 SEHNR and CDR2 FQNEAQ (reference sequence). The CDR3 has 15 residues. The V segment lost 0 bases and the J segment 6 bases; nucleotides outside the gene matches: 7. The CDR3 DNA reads TGTGCCAGCAGCTTAGCCCCGGGAGGGCCTCGCGAGCAGTACTTC. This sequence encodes CASSLAPGGPREQYF.

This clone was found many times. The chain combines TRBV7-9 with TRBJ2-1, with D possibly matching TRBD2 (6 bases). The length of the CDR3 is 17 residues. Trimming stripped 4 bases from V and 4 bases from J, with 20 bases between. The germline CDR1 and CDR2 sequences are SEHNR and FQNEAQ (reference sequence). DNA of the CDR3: TGTGCCAGCAGCTCCACTCTTTCGGGAGCTTCGTACAATGAGCAGTTCTTC. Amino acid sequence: CASSSTLSGASYNEQFF.

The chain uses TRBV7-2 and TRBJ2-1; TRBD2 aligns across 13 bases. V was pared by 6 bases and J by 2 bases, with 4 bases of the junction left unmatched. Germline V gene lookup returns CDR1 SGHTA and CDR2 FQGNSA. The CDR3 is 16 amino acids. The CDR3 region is CASSRTSGSAYNEQFF. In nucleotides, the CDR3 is TGTGCCAGCAGTCGGACTAGCGGGAGCGCCTACAATGAGCAGTTCTTC. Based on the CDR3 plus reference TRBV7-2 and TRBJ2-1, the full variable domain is GAGVSQSPSNKVTEKGKDVELRCDPISGHTALYWYRQSLGQGLEFLIYFQGNSAPDKSGLPSDRFSAERTGGSVSTLTIQRTQQEDSAVYLCASSRTSGSAYNEQFFGPGTRLTVL.

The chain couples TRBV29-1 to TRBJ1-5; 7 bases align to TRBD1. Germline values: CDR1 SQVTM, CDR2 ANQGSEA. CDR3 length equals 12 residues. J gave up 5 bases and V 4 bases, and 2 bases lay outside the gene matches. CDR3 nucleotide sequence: TGCAGCGTTGGGGACAGCGATCAGCCCCAGCATTTT. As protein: CSVGDSDQPQHF.

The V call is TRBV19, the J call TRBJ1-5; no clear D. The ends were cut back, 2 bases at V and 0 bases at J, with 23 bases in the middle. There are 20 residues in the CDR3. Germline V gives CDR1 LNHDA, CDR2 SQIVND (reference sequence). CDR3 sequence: CASSIYRGQSKLFSNQPQHF. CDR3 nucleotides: TGTGCCAGTAGTATATATCGAGGCCAATCCAAGCTTTTTAGCAATCAGCCCCAGCATTTT.

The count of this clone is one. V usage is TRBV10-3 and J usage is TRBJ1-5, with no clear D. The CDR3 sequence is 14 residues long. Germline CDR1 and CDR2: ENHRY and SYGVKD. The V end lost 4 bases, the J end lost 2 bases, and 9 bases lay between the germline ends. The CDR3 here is CAISAGMGNQPQHF. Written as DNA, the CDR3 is TGTGCCATCAGTGCGGGGATGGGCAATCAGCCCCAGCATTTT.

CDR3 residues: CASSQQGWRTNYGYTF. Here the CDR3 DNA reads TGTGCCAGCAGTCAACAGGGCTGGCGAACTAACTATGGCTACACCTTC. V gene TRBV28 combines with J gene TRBJ1-2; possibly TRBD1 for D (6 bases). V was shortened by 5 bases and J by 0 bases, with 16 bases between the two germline ends. The CDR3 runs to 16 residues. In germline, CDR1 is MDHEN, CDR2 SYDVKM.

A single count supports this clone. The chain's CDR3 is CASSSWTDLSYEQYF. DNA for the CDR3: TGTGCCAGCAGCTCCTGGACAGATTTATCCTACGAGCAGTACTTC. The genes are TRBV5-5 and TRBJ2-7; a possible D gene is TRBD1 (6 bases). Germline V gives CDR1 SGHKS, CDR2 YYEKEE (reference sequence). This CDR3 region has 15 residues. Trimming shortened V by 3 bases and J by 1 base, and 14 bases separated the two germline ends.

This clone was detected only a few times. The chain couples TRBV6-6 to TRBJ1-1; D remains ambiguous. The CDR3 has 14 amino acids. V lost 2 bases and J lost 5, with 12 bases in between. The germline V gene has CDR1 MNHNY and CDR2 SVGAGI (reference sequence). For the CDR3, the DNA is TGTGCCAGCAGTTACGCGGGAGGAGGGACTGAAGCTTTCTTT. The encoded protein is CASSYAGGGTEAFF.

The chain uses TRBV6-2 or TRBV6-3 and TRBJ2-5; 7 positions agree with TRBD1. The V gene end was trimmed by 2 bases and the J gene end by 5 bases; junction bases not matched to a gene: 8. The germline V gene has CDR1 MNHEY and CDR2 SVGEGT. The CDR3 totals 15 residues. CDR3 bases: TGTGCCAGCAGTTACGGGCAGGGGGTGCGGGAGACCCAGTACTTC. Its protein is CASSYGQGVRETQYF.

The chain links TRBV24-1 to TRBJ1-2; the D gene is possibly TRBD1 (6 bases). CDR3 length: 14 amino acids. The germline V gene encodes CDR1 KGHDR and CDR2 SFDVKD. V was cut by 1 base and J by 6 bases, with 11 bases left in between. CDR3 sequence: CATSDFRGSHGYTF. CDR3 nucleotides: TGTGCCACCAGTGATTTTAGGGGGAGCCATGGCTACACCTTC.

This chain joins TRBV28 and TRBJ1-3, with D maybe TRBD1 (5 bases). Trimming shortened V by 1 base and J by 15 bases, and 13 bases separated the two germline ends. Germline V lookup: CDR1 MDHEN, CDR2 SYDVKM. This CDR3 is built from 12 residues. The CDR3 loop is CASSLLGKQEYF. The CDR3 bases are TGTGCCAGCAGTTTATTGGGAAAACAGGAATATTTT.

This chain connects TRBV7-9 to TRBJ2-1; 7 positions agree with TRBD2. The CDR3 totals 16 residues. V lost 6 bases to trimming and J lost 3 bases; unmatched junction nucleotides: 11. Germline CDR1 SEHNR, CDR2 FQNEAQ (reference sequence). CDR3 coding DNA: TGTGCCAGCAGTAGATTCCTAGCGGACCGCTACAATGAGCAGTTCTTC. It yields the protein CASSRFLADRYNEQFF.

CDR3 DNA: TGTGCCAGCAGCTGGGACGGACAGATCAATCAGCCCCAGCATTTT. Its translation is CASSWDGQINQPQHF. The rearrangement links TRBV5-5 to TRBJ1-5, with D perhaps matching TRBD1 (6 bases). Germline CDR1 and CDR2: SGHKS and YYEKEE (reference sequence). This CDR3 is built from 15 residues. V lost 3 bases to trimming and J lost 3 bases, with 13 bases between them. Combining the CDR3 with reference TRBV5-5 and TRBJ1-5 gives the whole variable domain DAGVTQSPTHLIKTRGQQVTLRCSPISGHKSVSWYQQVLGQGPQFIFQYYEKEERGRGNFPDRFSARQFPNYSSELNVNALLLGDSALYLCASSWDGQINQPQHFGDGTRLSIL.

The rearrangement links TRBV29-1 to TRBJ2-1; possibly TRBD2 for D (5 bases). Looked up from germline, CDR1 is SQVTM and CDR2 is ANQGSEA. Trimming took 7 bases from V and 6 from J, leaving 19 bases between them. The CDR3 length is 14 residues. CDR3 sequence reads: CSAELPQRANEQFF. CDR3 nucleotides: TGCAGCGCCGAACTACCCCAGAGGGCCAATGAGCAGTTCTTC.

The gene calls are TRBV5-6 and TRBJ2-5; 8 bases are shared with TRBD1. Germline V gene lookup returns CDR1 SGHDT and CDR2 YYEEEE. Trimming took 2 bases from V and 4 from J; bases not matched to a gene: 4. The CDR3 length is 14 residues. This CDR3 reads CASSLQTGGETQYF. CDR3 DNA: TGTGCCAGCAGCTTACAAACAGGGGGAGAGACCCAGTACTTC.

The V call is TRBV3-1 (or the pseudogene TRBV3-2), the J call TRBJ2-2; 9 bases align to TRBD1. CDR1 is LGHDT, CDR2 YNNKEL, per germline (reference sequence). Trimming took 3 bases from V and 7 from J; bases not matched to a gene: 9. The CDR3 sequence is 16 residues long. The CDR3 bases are TGTGCCAGCAGCCATGGTGGGACAGGGTACGGCGGGGAGCTGTTTTTT. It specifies CASSHGGTGYGGELFF.

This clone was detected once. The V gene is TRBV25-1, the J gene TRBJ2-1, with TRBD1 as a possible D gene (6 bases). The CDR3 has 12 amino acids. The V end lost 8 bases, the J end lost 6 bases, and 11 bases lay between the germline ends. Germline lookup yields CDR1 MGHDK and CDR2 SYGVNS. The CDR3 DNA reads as TGTGCCAGCCGAGGGACATTCAATGAGCAGTTCTTC. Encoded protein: CASRGTFNEQFF.

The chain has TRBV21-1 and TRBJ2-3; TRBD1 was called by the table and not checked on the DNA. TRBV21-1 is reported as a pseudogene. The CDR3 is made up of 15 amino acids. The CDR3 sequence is CASSARDSRHDTQYF. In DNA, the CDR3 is TGTGCCAGCAGCGCCCGGGACAGCCGCCACGATACGCAGTATTTT.

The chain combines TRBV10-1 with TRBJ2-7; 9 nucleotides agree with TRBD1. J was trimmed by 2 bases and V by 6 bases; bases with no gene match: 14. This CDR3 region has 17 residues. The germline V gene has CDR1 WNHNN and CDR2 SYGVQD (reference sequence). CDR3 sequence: CASRPNGGQGLTYEQYV. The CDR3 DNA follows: TGCGCCAGCAGGCCCAATGGGGGACAGGGCTTAACCTACGAGCAGTACGTC.

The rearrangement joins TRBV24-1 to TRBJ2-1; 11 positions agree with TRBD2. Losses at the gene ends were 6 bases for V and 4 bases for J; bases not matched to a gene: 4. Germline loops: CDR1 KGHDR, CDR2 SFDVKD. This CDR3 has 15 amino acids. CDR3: CATSPSGGSYNEQFF. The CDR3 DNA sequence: TGTGCCACCAGTCCTAGCGGGGGGTCTTACAATGAGCAGTTCTTC.

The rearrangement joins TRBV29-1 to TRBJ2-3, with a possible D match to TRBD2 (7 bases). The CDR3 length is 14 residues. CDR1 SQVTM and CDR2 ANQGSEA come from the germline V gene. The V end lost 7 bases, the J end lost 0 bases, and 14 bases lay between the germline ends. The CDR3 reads CSAEGGSSTDTQYF. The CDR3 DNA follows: TGCAGCGCCGAGGGGGGGAGTAGCACAGATACGCAGTATTTT.

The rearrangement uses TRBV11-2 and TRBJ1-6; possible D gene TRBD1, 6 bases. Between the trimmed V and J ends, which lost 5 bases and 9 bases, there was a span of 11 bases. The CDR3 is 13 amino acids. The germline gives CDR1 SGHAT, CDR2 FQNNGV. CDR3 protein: CASSEGGGSPLHF. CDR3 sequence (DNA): TGTGCCAGCAGCGAAGGGGGTGGTTCACCCCTCCACTTT.

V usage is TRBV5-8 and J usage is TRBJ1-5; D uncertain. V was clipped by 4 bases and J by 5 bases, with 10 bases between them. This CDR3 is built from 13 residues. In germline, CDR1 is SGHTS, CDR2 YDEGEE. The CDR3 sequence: CASSGLGHQPQHF. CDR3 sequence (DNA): TGTGCCAGCAGCGGTCTTGGGCATCAGCCCCAGCATTTT.

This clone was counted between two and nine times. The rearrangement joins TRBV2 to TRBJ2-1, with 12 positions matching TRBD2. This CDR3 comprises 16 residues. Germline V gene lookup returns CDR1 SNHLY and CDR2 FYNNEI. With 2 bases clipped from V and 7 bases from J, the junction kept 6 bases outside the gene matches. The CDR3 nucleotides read TGTGCCAGCAGTGAATATCTAGCGGGGGGGCCAAATGAGCAGTTCTTC. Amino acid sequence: CASSEYLAGGPNEQFF. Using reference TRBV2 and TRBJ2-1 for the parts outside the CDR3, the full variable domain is EPEVTQTPSHQVTQMGQEVILRCVPISNHLYFYWYRQILGQKVEFLVSFYNNEISEKSEIFDDQFSVERPDGSNFTLKIRSTKLEDSAMYFCASSEYLAGGPNEQFFGPGTRLTVL.

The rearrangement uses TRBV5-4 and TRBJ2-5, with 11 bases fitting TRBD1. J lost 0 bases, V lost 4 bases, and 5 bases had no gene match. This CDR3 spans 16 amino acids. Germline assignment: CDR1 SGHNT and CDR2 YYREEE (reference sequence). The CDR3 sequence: CASSPGDRGYQETQYF. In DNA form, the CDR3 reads TGTGCCAGCAGCCCGGGGGACAGGGGGTACCAAGAGACCCAGTACTTC.

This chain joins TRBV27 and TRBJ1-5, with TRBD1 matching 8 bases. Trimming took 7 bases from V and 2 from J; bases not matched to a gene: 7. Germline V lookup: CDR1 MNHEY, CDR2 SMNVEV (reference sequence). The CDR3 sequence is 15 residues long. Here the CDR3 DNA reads TGTGCCAGCATCAAGACAGGGGCGGGCAATCAGCCCCAGCATTTT. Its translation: CASIKTGAGNQPQHF.

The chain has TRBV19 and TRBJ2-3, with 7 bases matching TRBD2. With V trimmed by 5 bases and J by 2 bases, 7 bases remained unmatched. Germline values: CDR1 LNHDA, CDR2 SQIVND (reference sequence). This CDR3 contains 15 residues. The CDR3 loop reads CASSPRTRHTDTQYF. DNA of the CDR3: TGTGCCAGTAGTCCTCGGACTAGACACACAGATACGCAGTATTTT.